Shown below are 16 T cell receptor beta chains from a single sample sequenced in a study of response to subunit inactivated influenza vaccine. TCRdb independently ran MiXCR on the RT-PCR reads; one entry per CDR3 protein. The data contain under 200,000 distinct CDR3 sequences, 12% of them singletons. The same data also contributed to another study, on T cells expressing NK-cell markers. That source reports: UMIs accompanied the 5'RACE template switching by which TCR beta cDNA was made.

Material: CD8+ T cells sorted from PBMCs, obtained about 13 days after vaccination. The receptors were gathered from a man between 45 and 60 years old who received an inactivated influenza vaccine.

This clonotype was seen a handful of times. The chain couples TRBV10-2 to TRBJ2-4; D remains ambiguous. CDR3 length: 15 amino acids. The germline CDR1 and CDR2 sequences are WSHSY and SAAADI. V lost 0 bases and J 0 bases, leaving 6 bases between the germline ends. The CDR3 reads CASSESTVAKNIQYF. As DNA, the CDR3 is TGCGCCAGCAGTGAGTCGACGGTAGCCAAAAACATTCAGTACTTC.

The DNA of the CDR3 is TGTGCCAGCAGCTGGGGACTAGCGGGGGCCTCCCCCGGGGAGCTGTTTTTT. This encodes CASSWGLAGASPGELFF. The gene calls are TRBV13 and TRBJ2-2; TRBD2 matches at 14 bases. The germline V gene has CDR1 PRHDT and CDR2 FYEKMQ (reference sequence). After removal of 4 bases from V and 6 bases from J, the junction contained 7 bases not matched to a gene. The CDR3 length is 17 residues.

This clonotype was detected only a few times. V usage is TRBV20-1 and J usage is TRBJ2-1, with D uncertain. CDR3 size: 14 residues. Germline V gene lookup returns CDR1 DFQATT and CDR2 SNEGSKA (reference sequence). In DNA form, the CDR3 reads TGCAGGGCGGATGGCCGTCTTGGTTACAATGAGCAGTTCTTC. Its translation is CRADGRLGYNEQFF.

The sample holds a few counts of this clonotype. The chain combines TRBV7-9 with TRBJ2-3; a possible D gene is TRBD1 (6 bases). V was pared by 1 base and J by 2 bases, with 10 bases between. The germline gives CDR1 SEHNR, CDR2 FQNEAQ (reference sequence). The CDR3 runs 15 residues. CDR3 DNA sequence: TGTGCCAGCAGCTTAGTGCAGGGGTACACAGATACGCAGTATTTT. Translated, it gives CASSLVQGYTDTQYF.

This clonotype was seen at least ten times. CDR3 in amino acids: CASSQEAVNEKLFF. Written as DNA, the CDR3 is TGCGCCAGCAGCCAAGAGGCCGTAAATGAAAAACTGTTTTTT. The rearrangement links TRBV4-3 to TRBJ1-4; D gene ambiguous. The V and J ends lost 0 bases and 5 bases respectively, with 7 bases between them. The CDR3 is 14 amino acids. The germline V gene has CDR1 LGHNA and CDR2 YSLEER.

The chain employs TRBV2 and TRBJ2-3; perhaps TRBD1 as D (6 bases). The V and J ends lost 6 bases and 4 bases respectively, with 14 bases between them. The germline gives CDR1 SNHLY, CDR2 FYNNEI. The CDR3 consists of 14 residues. CDR3 in amino acids: CASREQGSSDTQYF. CDR3 bases: TGTGCCAGCAGAGAACAGGGAAGCTCAGATACGCAGTATTTT.

This clonotype occurred many times. The chain carries TRBV28 and TRBJ1-2, with D possibly being TRBD1 (5 bases). The germline V gene has CDR1 MDHEN and CDR2 SYDVKM. The CDR3 sequence is 13 residues long. V lost 5 bases and J lost 3, with 10 bases in between. The CDR3 nucleotides read TGTGCCAGCAGTCCACAGGATGACTATGGCTACACCTTC. It yields the protein CASSPQDDYGYTF.

This clonotype was counted a few times. This chain uses TRBV30 with TRBJ2-1, with a tentative D call TRBD1 (6 bases). Germline V CDR1 and CDR2: GTSNPN, SVGIG (reference sequence). The CDR3 length is 15 residues. The V and J ends lost 0 bases and 5 bases respectively, with 14 bases between them. The CDR3 region has the DNA TGTGCCTGGAGTGTAGGGGGTGGGCACCACAATGAGCAGTTCTTC. Translating gives CAWSVGGGHHNEQFF.

Here the CDR3 DNA reads TGTGCCACCAGTGATTTGCAGGGGCCGAACAATGAGCAGTTCTTC. Translation gives CATSDLQGPNNEQFF. The chain couples TRBV24-1 to TRBJ2-1; TRBD1 is a possible D gene (6 bases). There are 15 residues in the CDR3. Germline CDR1 and CDR2: KGHDR and SFDVKD. V was cut by 0 bases and J by 5 bases, with 10 bases left in between.

This clonotype was recorded many times. This chain links TRBV30 with TRBJ1-1, with D perhaps TRBD1 (5 bases). Germline V gene lookup returns CDR1 GTSNPN and CDR2 SVGIG (reference sequence). V shed 2 bases and J shed 5 bases, with 12 bases lying between them. The CDR3 loop spans 13 amino acids. The CDR3 bases are TGTGCCTGGAGTTTCAGGGTAACGACTGAAGCTTTCTTT. Residues: CAWSFRVTTEAFF.

This sequence joins TRBV5-1 and TRBJ2-3, with D uncertain. CDR1 and CDR2 from the germline V gene are SGHRS and YFSETQ. Trimming stripped 6 bases from V and 1 base from J, with 12 bases between. The CDR3 runs 14 residues. The CDR3 region is CASTPPDRTDTQYF. In DNA, the CDR3 is TGCGCCAGCACCCCCCCAGACCGCACAGATACGCAGTATTTT.

This clonotype was picked up a small number of times. The chain recombines TRBV19 with TRBJ1-1; unclear D gene. Per germline, CDR1 LNHDA and CDR2 SQIVND (reference sequence). The length of the CDR3 is 13 residues. Trimming removed 5 bases from V and 1 base from J, with 8 bases in between. This chain's CDR3 is CASSFTPNTEAFF. CDR3 nucleotide sequence: TGTGCCAGTAGTTTTACACCGAACACTGAAGCTTTCTTT. The full variable domain, in which reference TRBV19 and TRBJ1-1 provide the parts outside the CDR3, is DGGITQSPKYLFRKEGQNVTLSCEQNLNHDAMYWYRQDPGQGLRLIYYSQIVNDFQKGDIAEGYSVSREKKESFPLTVTSAQKNPTAFYLCASSFTPNTEAFFGQGTRLTVV.

The chain carries TRBV6-5 and TRBJ2-3; possible D gene TRBD2, 5 bases. CDR3 length: 15 residues. The V end was cut by 2 bases, the J end by 6 bases, with 15 bases between. Germline-derived CDR1 and CDR2 are MNHEY and SVGAGI. CDR3 residues: CASSYRGPPGDTQYF. The CDR3 region has the DNA TGTGCCAGCAGTTACAGAGGTCCTCCGGGGGATACGCAGTATTTT.

This clonotype was counted only a few times. This chain joins TRBV7-8 and TRBJ2-7; TRBD2 agrees at 10 bases. CDR1 and CDR2 from the germline V gene are SGHVS and FQNEAQ. The CDR3 length is 16 residues. With 2 bases clipped from V and 0 bases from J, the junction kept 4 bases outside the gene matches. The CDR3 DNA reads TGTGCCAGCAGCTTAACGACTAGCGGGTACTCCTACGAGCAGTACTTC. Residues: CASSLTTSGYSYEQYF.

The rearrangement uses TRBV2 and TRBJ2-7; unclear D gene. Germline lookup yields CDR1 SNHLY and CDR2 FYNNEI. This CDR3 region has 14 residues. V was cut by 11 bases and J by 2 bases, with 19 bases left in between. The CDR3 region is CAARIEAVPYEQYF. The DNA of the CDR3 is TGTGCCGCACGAATCGAGGCCGTTCCCTACGAGCAGTACTTC.

This clonotype was detected ten times or more. V usage is TRBV5-5 and J usage is TRBJ1-6; D possibly corresponds to TRBD1 (5 bases). V was cut by 0 bases and J by 5 bases, with 9 bases left in between. CDR3 length: 15 residues. Germline values: CDR1 SGHKS, CDR2 YYEKEE (reference sequence). This chain's CDR3 is CASSLGQNHNSPLHF. The CDR3 DNA sequence: TGTGCCAGCAGCTTGGGACAGAACCATAATTCACCCCTCCACTTT.